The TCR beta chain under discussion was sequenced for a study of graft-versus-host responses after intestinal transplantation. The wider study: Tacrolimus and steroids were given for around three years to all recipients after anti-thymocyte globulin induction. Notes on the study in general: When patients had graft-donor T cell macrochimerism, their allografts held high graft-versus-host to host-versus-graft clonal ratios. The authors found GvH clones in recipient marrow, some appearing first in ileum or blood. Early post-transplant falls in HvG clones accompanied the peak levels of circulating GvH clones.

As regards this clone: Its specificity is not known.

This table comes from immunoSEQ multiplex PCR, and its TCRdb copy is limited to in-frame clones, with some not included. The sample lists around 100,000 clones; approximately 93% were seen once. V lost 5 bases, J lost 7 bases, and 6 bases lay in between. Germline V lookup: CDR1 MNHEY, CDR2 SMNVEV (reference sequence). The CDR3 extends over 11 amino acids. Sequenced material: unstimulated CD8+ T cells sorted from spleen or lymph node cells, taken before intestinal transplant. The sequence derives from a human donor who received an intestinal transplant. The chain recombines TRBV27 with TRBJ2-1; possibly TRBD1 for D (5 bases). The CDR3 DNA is TGTGCCAGCAGTGCAGGGAATGAGCAGTTCTTC. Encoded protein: CASSAGNEQFF.